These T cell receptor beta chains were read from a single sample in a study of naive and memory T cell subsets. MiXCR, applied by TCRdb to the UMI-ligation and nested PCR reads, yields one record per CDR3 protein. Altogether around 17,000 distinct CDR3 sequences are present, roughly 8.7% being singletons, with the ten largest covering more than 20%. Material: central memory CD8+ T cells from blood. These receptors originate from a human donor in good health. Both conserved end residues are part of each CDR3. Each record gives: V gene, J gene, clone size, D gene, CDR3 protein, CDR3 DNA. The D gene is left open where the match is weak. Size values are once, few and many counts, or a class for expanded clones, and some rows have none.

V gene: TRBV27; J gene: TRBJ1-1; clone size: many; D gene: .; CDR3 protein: CASSSIDEVNTEAFF; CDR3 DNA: TGTGCCAGCAGTTCCATCGATGAGGTGAACACTGAAGCTTTCTTT
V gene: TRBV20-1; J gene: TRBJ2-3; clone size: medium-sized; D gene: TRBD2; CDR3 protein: CSAPRVLAGAGFIDTQYF; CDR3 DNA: TGCAGTGCCCCCCGGGTATTAGCGGGGGCGGGGTTTATCGATACGCAGTATTTT
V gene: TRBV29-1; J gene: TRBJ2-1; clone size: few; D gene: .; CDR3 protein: CSGTVYNEQFF; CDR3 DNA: TGCAGCGGGACAGTATACAATGAGCAGTTCTTC
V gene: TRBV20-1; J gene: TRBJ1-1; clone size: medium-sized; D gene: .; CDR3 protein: CSARDQEGFTEAFF; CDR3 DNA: TGCAGTGCTAGAGATCAGGAGGGTTTCACTGAAGCTTTCTTT
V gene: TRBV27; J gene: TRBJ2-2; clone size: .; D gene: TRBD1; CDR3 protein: CASRGTGEVGELFF; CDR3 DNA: TGTGCCAGCAGGGGGACAGGAGAGGTCGGGGAGCTGTTTTTT
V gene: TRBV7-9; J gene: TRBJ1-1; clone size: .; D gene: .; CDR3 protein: CASSHGPNEAFF; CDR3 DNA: TGTGCCAGCAGCCACGGACCTAACGAAGCTTTCTTT
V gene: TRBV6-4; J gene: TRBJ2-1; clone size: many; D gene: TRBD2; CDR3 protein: CASSETAGGYNEQFF; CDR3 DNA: TGTGCCAGCAGTGAAACGGCGGGAGGTTACAATGAGCAGTTCTTC
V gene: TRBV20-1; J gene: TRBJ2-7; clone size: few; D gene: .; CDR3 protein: CSAVPQGFSYEQYF; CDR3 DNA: TGCAGTGCTGTACCACAAGGGTTCTCCTACGAGCAGTACTTC
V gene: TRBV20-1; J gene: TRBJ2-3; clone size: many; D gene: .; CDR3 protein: CSARDRQGGHTDTQYF; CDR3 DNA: TGCAGTGCTAGAGATCGACAGGGAGGGCACACAGATACGCAGTATTTT
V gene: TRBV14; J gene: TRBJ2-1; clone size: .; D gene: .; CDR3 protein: CASSQAPPLYNEQFF; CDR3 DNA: TGTGCCAGCAGCCAAGCCCCCCCGCTCTACAATGAGCAGTTCTTC
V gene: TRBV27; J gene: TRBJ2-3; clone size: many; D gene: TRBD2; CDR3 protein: CASRISGVTDTQYF; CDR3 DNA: TGTGCCAGCAGAATTAGCGGGGTAACAGATACGCAGTATTTT
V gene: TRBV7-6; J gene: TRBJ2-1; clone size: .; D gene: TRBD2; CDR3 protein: CASSLEASGGFDEQFF; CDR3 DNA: TGTGCCAGCAGCTTAGAGGCTAGCGGGGGATTCGATGAGCAGTTCTTC
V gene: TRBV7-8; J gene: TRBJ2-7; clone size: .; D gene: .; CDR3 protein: CASSFGLYEQYF; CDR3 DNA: TGTGCCAGCAGCTTCGGACTTTACGAGCAGTACTTC
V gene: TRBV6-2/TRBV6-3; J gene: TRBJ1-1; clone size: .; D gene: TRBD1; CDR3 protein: CASTDRVSSEAFF; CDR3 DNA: TGTGCCAGCACAGACAGGGTCAGCTCTGAAGCTTTCTTT
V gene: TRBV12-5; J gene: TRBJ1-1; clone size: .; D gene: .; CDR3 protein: CASGLEQGGTEAFF; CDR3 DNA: TGTGCTAGTGGTTTGGAGCAGGGCGGGACTGAAGCTTTCTTT
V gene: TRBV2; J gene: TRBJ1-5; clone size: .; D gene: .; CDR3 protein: CASSDIGGNTYSNQPQHF; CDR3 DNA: TGTGCCAGCAGTGATATCGGTGGGAATACTTATAGCAATCAGCCCCAGCATTTT
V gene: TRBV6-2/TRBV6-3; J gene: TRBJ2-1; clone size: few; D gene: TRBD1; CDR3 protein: CASSYPATGTYNEQFF; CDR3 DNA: TGTGCCAGCAGTTACCCCGCGACAGGGACCTACAATGAGCAGTTCTTC
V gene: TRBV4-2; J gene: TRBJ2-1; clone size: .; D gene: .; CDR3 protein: CASSQVEGWLHEQFF; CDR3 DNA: TGTGCCAGCAGCCAAGTCGAGGGGTGGTTGCATGAGCAGTTCTTC
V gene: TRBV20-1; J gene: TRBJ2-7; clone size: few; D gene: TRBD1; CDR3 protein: CSARPKQGATYEQYF; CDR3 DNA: TGCAGTGCTAGACCAAAACAGGGGGCCACCTACGAGCAGTACTTC
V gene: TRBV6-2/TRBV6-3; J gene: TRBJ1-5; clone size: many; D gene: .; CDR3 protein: CASSEETANQPQHF; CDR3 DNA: TGTGCCAGCTCGGAAGAAACGGCCAATCAGCCCCAGCATTTT
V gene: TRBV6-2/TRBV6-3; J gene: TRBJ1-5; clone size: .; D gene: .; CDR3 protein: CASSYSEGSQPQHF; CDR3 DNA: TGTGCCAGCAGTTACTCGGAGGGAAGTCAGCCCCAGCATTTT
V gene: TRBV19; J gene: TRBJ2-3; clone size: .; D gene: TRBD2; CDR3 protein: CASSGTSGSDTQYF; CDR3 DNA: TGTGCCAGTAGTGGGACTAGCGGATCAGATACGCAGTATTTT
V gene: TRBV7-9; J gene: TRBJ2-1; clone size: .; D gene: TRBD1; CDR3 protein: CASSPDRWSSPYNEQFF; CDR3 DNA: TGTGCCAGCAGCCCGGACAGGTGGAGCTCTCCCTACAATGAGCAGTTCTTC
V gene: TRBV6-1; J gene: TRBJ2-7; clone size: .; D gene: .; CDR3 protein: CASSEETATSYEQYF; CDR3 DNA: TGTGCCAGCAGTGAGGAGACAGCGACCTCCTACGAGCAGTACTTC
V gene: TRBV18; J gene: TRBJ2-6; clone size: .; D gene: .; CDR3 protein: CASSPGSGANVLTF; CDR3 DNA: TGTGCCAGCTCACCAGGATCTGGGGCCAACGTCCTGACTTTC
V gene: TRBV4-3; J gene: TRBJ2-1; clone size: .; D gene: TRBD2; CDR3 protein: CASSQASGGAYNEQFF; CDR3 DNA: TGCGCCAGCAGCCAAGCAAGCGGGGGGGCCTACAATGAGCAGTTCTTC
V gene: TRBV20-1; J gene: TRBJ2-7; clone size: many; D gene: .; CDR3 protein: CSARDLGSYYEQYF; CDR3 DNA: TGCAGTGCTAGAGATCTTGGGTCCTACTACGAGCAGTACTTC
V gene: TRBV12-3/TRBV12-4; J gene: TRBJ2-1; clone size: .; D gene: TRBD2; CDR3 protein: CASSLIPPILAGELGEQFF; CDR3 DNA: TGTGCCAGCAGCCTAATCCCCCCCATTCTAGCGGGAGAACTGGGTGAGCAGTTCTTC
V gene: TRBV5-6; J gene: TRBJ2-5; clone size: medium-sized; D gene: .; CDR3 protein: CASSSVERGQETQYF; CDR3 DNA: TGTGCCAGCAGCTCGGTTGAACGCGGACAAGAGACCCAGTACTTC
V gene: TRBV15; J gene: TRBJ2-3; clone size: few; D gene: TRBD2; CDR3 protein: CATSRGTSGGADTQYF; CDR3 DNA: TGTGCCACCAGCAGAGGGACTAGCGGGGGGGCAGATACGCAGTATTTT
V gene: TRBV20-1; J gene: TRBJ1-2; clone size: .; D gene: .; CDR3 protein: CSARGTDSIDGYTF; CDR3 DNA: TGCAGTGCTAGAGGGACGGACAGTATTGATGGCTACACCTTC
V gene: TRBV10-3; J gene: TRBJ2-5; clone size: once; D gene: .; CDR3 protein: CAISESSGDPYQETQYF; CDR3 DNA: TGTGCCATCAGTGAGTCTTCCGGGGACCCGTACCAAGAGACCCAGTACTTC
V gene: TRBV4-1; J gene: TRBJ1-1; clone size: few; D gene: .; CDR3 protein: CASSQEEGRDTEAFF; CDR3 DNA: TGCGCCAGCAGCCAAGAGGAGGGGCGGGACACTGAAGCTTTCTTT
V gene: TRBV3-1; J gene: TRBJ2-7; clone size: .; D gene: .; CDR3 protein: CASSQEGKGPYSYEQYF; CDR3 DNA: TGTGCCAGCAGCCAAGAGGGAAAAGGACCCTACTCCTACGAGCAGTACTTC
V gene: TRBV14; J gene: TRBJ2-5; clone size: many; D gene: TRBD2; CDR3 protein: CASSQWTSGHKETQYF; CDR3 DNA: TGTGCCAGCAGCCAGTGGACTAGCGGGCACAAAGAGACCCAGTACTTC
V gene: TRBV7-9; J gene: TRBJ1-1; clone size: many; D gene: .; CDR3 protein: CASSLAQGSGTEAFF; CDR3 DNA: TGTGCCAGCAGCTTAGCGCAGGGAAGTGGAACTGAAGCTTTCTTT
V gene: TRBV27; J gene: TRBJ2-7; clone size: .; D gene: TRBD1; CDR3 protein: CASSWGQGPYEQYF; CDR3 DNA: TGTGCCAGCAGCTGGGGACAGGGTCCCTACGAGCAGTACTTC
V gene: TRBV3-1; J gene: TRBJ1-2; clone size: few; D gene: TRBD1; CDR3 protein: CASSQYPTGDNYGYTF; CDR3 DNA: TGTGCCAGCAGCCAGTACCCGACAGGGGATAACTATGGCTACACCTTC
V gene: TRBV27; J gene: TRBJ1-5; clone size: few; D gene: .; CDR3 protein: CASRPLIGNQPQHF; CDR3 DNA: TGTGCCAGCAGGCCGCTGATCGGCAATCAGCCCCAGCATTTT
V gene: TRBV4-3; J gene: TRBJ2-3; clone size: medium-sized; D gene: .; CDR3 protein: CASSQEWVEGGGADTQYF; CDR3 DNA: TGCGCCAGCAGCCAAGAGTGGGTAGAGGGCGGCGGGGCAGATACGCAGTATTTT
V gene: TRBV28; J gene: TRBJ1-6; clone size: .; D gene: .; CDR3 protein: CASSTVFNNSPLHF; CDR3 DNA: TGTGCCAGCAGTACCGTCTTCAATAATTCACCCCTCCACTTT
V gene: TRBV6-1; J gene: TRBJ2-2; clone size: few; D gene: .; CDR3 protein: CASSVGPADTGELFF; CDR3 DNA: TGTGCCAGCAGTGTGGGACCGGCCGACACCGGGGAGCTGTTTTTT
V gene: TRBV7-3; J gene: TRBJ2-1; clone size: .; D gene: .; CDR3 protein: CASSLRGNNEQFF; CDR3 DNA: TGTGCCAGCAGCTTAAGGGGGAACAATGAGCAGTTCTTC
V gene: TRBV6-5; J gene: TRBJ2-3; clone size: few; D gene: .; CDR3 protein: CASSYYQGDTQYF; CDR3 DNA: TGTGCCAGCAGTTACTATCAAGGAGATACGCAGTATTTT
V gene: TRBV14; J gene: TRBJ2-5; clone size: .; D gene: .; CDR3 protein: CASSHKLSHGVEETQYF; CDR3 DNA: TGTGCCAGCAGCCATAAATTAAGCCACGGGGTGGAGGAGACCCAGTACTTC
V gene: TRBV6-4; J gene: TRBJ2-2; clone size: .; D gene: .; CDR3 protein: CASSETESGELFF; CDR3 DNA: TGTGCCAGCAGTGAAACGGAATCCGGGGAGCTGTTTTTT
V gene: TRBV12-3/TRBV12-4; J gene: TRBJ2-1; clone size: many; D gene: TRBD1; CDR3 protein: CASSPYRGRTYNEQFF; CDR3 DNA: TGTGCCAGCAGCCCGTACAGGGGCCGAACCTACAATGAGCAGTTCTTC
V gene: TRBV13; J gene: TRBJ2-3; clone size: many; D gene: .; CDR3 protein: CAIRGAMSTDTQYF; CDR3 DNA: TGTGCCATAAGGGGAGCGATGAGCACAGATACGCAGTATTTT
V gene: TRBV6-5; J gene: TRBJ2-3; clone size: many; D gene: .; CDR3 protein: CASSYSLDSKEGQYF; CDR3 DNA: TGTGCCAGCAGTTACTCGCTGGACTCCAAAGAGGGGCAGTATTTT
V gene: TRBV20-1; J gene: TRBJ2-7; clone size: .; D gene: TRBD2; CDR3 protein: CSAGRPGREVGEQYF; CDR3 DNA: TGCAGTGCTGGACGCCCCGGGCGGGAGGTGGGGGAGCAGTACTTC
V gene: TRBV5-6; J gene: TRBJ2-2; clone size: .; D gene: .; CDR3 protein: CASSLAWSTGELFF; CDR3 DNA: TGTGCCAGCAGCTTGGCCTGGAGCACCGGGGAGCTGTTTTTT
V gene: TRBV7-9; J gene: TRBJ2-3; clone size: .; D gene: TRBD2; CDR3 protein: CASSLGTSGGDTQYF; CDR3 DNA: TGTGCCAGCAGCTTAGGGACTAGCGGTGGAGATACGCAGTATTTT
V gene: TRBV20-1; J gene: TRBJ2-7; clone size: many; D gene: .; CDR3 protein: CSARDLAKAYEQYF; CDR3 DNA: TGCAGTGCTAGAGATCTCGCGAAGGCCTACGAGCAGTACTTC
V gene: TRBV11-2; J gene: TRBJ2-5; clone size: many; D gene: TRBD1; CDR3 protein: CASSWGQLIQETQYF; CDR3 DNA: TGTGCCAGCAGCTGGGGACAGTTGATCCAAGAGACCCAGTACTTC